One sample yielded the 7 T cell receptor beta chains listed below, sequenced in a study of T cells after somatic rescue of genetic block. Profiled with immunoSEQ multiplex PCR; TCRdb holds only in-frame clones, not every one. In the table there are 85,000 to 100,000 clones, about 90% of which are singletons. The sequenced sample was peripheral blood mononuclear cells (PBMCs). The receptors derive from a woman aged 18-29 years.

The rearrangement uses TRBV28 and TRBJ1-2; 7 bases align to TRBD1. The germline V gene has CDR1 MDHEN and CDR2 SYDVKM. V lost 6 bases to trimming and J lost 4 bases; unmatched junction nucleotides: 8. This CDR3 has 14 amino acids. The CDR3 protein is CASRRQGIGYGYTF. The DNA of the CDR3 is TGTGCCAGCAGACGACAGGGTATTGGCTATGGCTACACCTTC.

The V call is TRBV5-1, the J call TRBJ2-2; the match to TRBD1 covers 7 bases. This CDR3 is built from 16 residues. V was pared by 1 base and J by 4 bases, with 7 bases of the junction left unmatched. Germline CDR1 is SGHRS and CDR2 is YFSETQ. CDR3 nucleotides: TGCGCCAGCAGCTTGAAGACAGGGTTTCGCACCGGGGAGCTGTTTTTT. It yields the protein CASSLKTGFRTGELFF.

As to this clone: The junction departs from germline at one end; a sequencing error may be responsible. CDR3 in amino acids: CASSLGPGGKYEQYF. The CDR3 DNA reads TGTGCTAGCAGCTTGGGGCCGGGAGGGAAGTACGAGCAGTACTTC. V usage is TRBV7-7 and J usage is TRBJ2-7; 8 bases line up with TRBD2. Germline V CDR1 and CDR2: SSHAT, FNYEAQ (reference sequence). The CDR3 totals 15 residues.

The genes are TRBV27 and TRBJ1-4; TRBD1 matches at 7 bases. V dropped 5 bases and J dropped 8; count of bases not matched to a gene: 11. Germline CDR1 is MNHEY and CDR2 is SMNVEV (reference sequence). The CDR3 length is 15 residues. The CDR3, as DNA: TGTGCCAGCAGTCCGGAAGGAACAGGGGTGGAAAAACTGTTTTTT. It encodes CASSPEGTGVEKLFF.

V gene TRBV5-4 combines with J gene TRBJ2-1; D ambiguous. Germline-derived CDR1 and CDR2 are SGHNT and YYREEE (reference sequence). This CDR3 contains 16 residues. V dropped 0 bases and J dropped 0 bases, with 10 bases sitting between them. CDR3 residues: CASSLGELSSYNEQFF. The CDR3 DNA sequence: TGTGCCAGCAGCTTGGGTGAGCTTTCCTCCTACAATGAGCAGTTCTTC. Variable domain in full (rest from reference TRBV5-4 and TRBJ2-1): ETGVTQSPTHLIKTRGQQVTLRCSSQSGHNTVSWYQQALGQGPQFIFQYYREEENGRGNFPPRFSGLQFPNYSSELNVNALELDDSALYLCASSLGELSSYNEQFFGPGTRLTVL.

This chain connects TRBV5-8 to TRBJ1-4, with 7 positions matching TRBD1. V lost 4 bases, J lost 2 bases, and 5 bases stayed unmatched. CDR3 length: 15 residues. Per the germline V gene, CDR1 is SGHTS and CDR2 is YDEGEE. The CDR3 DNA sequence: TGTGCCAGCAGCCTACAGGGGTTCACTAATGAAAAACTGTTTTTT. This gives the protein CASSLQGFTNEKLFF.

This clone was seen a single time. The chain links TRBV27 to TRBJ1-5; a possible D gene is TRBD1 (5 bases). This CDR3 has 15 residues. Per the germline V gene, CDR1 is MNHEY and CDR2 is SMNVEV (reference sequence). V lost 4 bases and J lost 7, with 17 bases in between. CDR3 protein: CASSSRLRVGQPQHF. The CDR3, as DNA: TGTGCCAGCAGTTCGAGACTCAGGGTCGGCCAGCCCCAGCATTTT.